One T cell receptor beta chain is described in this entry. No cognate antigen has been identified for it. Per-base qualities were not stored, and no clone one base away is much larger. CDR3 length: 10 amino acids, cysteine to phenylalanine. CDR3 DNA is the only sequence kept; it has 30 bases, read in frame from the first base. V loses 4 bases of germline sequence and J loses 7 bases, and the interval between the two ends is 3 bases. The germline V gene encodes CDR1 SGHRS and CDR2 YFSETQ. Memory regulatory T cells were isolated by sorting for CD4+ CD45RA- CD25high cells. Tumor-draining lymph nodes were classified as non-invaded or invaded according to absence or presence of metastatic tumor cells. Before staining and sorting, a Miltenyi Pan T Cell isolation kit was used to pre-enrich the T cells. Immunohistochemistry for estrogen receptor, progesterone receptor, HER2 and Ki-67 was used to characterize the primary tumors. Within a few hours after surgery, the fresh surgical tissue was processed by cutting it into small fragments. The tissue fragments were enzymatically digested with Liberase TL plus DNase for 15 to 20 minutes and then passed through a 40-micrometer strainer. Sorting used a BD FACS Aria II with about 97-99% purity, after DAPI live/dead staining. The sorted cells were lysed in TCL buffer, and a Norgen Single Cell RNA purification kit, including DNase treatment, was used to purify the RNA.

The data are from a study of draining lymph node invasion in breast cancer (dated by TCRdb to the early 2020s). With respect to the entire study: Histology and cytokeratin immunohistochemistry were used to diagnose nodal metastasis, and EpCAM/CD45 flow cytometry was used to confirm the diagnosis. A separate targeted assay used bulk TCR-beta CDR3 sequencing to compare sorted memory regulatory T cells with memory conventional CD4 T cells across breast cancer tissues. Matched non-invaded and tumor-invaded tumor-draining lymph nodes plus the primary tumor were contributed by each patient, with both Treg and Tconv subsets profiled. The separate targeted TCR sequencing included lymph nodes from five patients, and primary tumors were also sequenced for most of those five patients. General study outcomes and caveats: Tracking of the top-100 tumor clones could be carried out in just a couple of patients. The data could not determine whether Treg conversion took place in a particular organ or whether converted Tregs recirculated between nodes and tumor. Across all tissues in the targeted TCR-seq data, Tregs appeared to be more clonally expanded than Tconvs, and both subsets showed lower diversity in tumor than in lymph nodes. TCRs shared between Treg and Tconv subsets were regarded as suggestive, but not proof, of a common clonal origin. Detection of some of the top 100 tumor clones in both invaded and non-invaded nodes suggests recirculation between tumor and draining nodes. In each tissue, about 14-22% of Treg TCRs were also present in Tconvs, a finding interpreted as suggesting peripheral induction of Tregs.

Library preparation used bulk RNA-seq. Data came from an Illumina HiSeq 2500. On the authors' methods: For the separate targeted TCR-seq dataset, CDR3 sequences were extracted and quantified from raw reads using MiXCR version 2.1.5 with default parameters. Each TCR-beta clone in the separate targeted TCR-seq dataset was defined by the V gene, J gene and CDR3 sequence taken together. The separate targeted TCR-seq dataset was filtered by first dropping clones with fewer than three counts and then keeping only the 90% most strongly expressed clones in each sample. For each tissue in the separate targeted TCR-seq dataset, Treg-Tconv overlap was calculated by dividing the number of shared clones by the total number of Treg clones and multiplying by 100. The public reads were quality trimmed at Q25 with fastp and then assembled into clones with MiXCR by TCRdb, keeping productive beta chains. Every distinct CDR3 protein forms one entry, paired with its most common genes and DNA. The V and J calls and clone size come from TCRdb's table, not from the authors' own analysis. Here the sample has some 3,000 distinct CDR3 sequences; roughly 47% occur a single time. Of the sample, 3.4% falls within the top ten clones.

What was sequenced was sorted memory Tregs from a lymph node. Explained via the paper, the cell subset or site label denotes: CD45RA-negative sorted CD4+ T cells (memory Tconv or effector/memory Treg). The receptor comes from a female donor with luminal breast cancer. Recombination connected TRBV5-1 to TRBJ2-1; the D gene is not confidently resolved. The CDR3 amino acid sequence is: CASSRNEQFF. The bases are TGCGCCAGCAGCAGGAATGAGCAGTTCTTC.